One sample yielded the 3 T cell receptor beta chains listed below, sequenced in a study of shared clonotypes between healthy human individuals. The table came from immunoSEQ multiplex PCR; TCRdb's copy has only in-frame clones and leaves some out. The data contain more than 850,000 clones, approximately 78% of them singletons. What was sequenced was memory CD4+ T cells from PBMCs. Subset indicated: CD45RA-negative fraction. The receptors were sampled from a man aged 18 to 30 in good health. Some clones in this sample may be carry-over from other donors' samples.

This rearrangement joins TRBV30 to TRBJ2-5; 10 bases map to TRBD2. J gave up 7 bases and V 3 bases, and 14 bases lay outside the gene matches. Germline lookup yields CDR1 GTSNPN and CDR2 SVGIG (reference sequence). The CDR3 runs 16 residues. The CDR3 loop is CAWRITGTSVFGTQYF. CDR3 in DNA: TGTGCCTGGAGGATAACCGGGACTAGCGTATTTGGGACCCAGTACTTC.

This chain connects TRBV28 to TRBJ2-2; 9 nucleotides match TRBD2. Trimming at V came to 5 bases and at J to 5 bases, leaving 6 bases not matched to a gene. This CDR3 is 15 amino acids long. Per germline, CDR1 MDHEN and CDR2 SYDVKM. The CDR3 region is CASSTGTSWTGELFF. The CDR3 DNA reads TGTGCCAGCAGTACCGGGACTAGCTGGACCGGGGAGCTGTTTTTT.

The V and J genes are TRBV7-2 and TRBJ2-4, with D possibly being TRBD2 (5 bases). Germline V gene lookup returns CDR1 SGHTA and CDR2 FQGNSA. The ends were cut back, 2 bases at V and 6 bases at J, with 8 bases in the middle. This CDR3 region has 13 residues. In DNA, the CDR3 is TGTGCCAGCAGCTTAATTGGACTAAACATTCAGTACTTC. It codes for CASSLIGLNIQYF.